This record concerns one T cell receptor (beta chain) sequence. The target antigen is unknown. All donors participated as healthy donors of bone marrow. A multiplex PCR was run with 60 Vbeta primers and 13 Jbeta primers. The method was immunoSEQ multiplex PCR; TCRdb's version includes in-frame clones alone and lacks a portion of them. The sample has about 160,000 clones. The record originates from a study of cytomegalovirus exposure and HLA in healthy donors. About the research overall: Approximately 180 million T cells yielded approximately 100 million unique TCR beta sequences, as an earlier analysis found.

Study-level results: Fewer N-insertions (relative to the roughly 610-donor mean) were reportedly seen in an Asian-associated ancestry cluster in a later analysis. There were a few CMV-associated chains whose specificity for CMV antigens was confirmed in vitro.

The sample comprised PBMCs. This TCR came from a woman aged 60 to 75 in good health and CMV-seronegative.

The CDR3 loop is CASRPRDRPLEQYF. In DNA, the CDR3 is TGTGCCAGTAGGCCCCGGGACAGACCCTTGGAGCAGTACTTC. This chain connects TRBV19 to TRBJ2-7; 7 bases map to TRBD1. This CDR3 region has 14 residues. Germline V CDR1 and CDR2: LNHDA, SQIVND (reference sequence). V was pared by 6 bases and J by 7 bases, with 12 bases of the junction left unmatched.